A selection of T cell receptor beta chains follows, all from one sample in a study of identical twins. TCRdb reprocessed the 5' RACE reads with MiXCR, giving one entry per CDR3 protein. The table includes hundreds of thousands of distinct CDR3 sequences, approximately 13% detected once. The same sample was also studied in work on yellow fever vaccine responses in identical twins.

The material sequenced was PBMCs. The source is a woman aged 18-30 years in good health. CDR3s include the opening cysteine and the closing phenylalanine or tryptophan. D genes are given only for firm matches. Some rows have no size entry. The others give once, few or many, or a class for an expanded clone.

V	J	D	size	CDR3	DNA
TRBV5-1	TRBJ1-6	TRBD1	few	CASSTDRGQGQPLHF	TGCGCCAGCAGCACCGACAGGGGGCAAGGCCAGCCCCTCCACTTT
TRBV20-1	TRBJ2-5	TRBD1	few	CSATQGQGIQETQYF	TGCAGTGCTACGCAGGGACAGGGGATACAAGAGACCCAGTACTTC
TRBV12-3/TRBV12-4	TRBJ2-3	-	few	CASTEGDTQYF	TGTGCCAGCACGGAAGGTGATACGCAGTATTTT
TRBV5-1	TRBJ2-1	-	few	CASSPGTVTSYEQFF	TGCGCCAGCAGCCCCGGGACGGTCACATCGTATGAGCAGTTCTTC
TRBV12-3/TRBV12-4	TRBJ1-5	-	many	CASSWLGNQPQHF	TGTGCCAGCAGTTGGCTCGGGAATCAGCCCCAGCATTTT
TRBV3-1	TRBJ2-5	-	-	CASSQNAGRQYF	TGTGCCAGCAGCCAAAACGCTGGACGCCAGTACTTC
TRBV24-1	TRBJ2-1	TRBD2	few	CATSDLGGRDPLYNEQFF	TGTGCCACCAGTGATTTGGGCGGGAGGGACCCCCTTTACAATGAGCAGTTCTTC
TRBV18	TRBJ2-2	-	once	CASSPRRTEELFF	TGTGCCAGCTCACCACGGAGGACCGAAGAGCTGTTTTTT
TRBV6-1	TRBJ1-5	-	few	CASTPGRNQPQHF	TGTGCCAGCACCCCGGGACGCAATCAGCCCCAGCATTTT
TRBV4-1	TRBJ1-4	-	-	CASSQDSAGPNEKLFF	TGCGCCAGCAGCCAAGATTCGGCAGGCCCTAATGAAAAACTGTTTTTT
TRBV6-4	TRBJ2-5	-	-	CASSDEYQETQYF	TGTGCCAGCAGTGACGAGTACCAAGAGACCCAGTACTTC
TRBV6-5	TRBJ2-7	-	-	CASSYWGGGGYEQYF	TGTGCCAGCAGTTACTGGGGAGGGGGCGGCTACGAGCAGTACTTC
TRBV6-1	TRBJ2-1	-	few	CASSGGWSYNEQFF	TGTGCCAGCAGTGGAGGGTGGTCCTACAATGAGCAGTTCTTC
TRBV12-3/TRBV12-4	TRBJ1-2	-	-	CASRSRTNSNYGYTF	TGTGCCAGCAGAAGCAGGACAAATTCTAACTATGGCTACACCTTC
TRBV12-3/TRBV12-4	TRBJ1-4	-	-	CASSSTNEGEKLFF	TGTGCCAGCAGCTCCACTAACGAGGGTGAAAAACTGTTTTTT